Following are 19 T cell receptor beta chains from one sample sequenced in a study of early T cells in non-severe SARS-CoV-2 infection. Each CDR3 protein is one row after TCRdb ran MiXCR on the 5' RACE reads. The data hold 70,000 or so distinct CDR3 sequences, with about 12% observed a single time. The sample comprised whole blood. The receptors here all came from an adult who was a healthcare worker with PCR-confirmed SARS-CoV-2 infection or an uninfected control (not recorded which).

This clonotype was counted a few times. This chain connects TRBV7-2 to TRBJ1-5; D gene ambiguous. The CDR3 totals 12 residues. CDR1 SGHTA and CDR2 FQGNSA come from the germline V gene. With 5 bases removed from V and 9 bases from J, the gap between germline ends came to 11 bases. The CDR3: CASSPLGRPQHF. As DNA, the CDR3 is TGTGCCAGCAGCCCTCTGGGGAGGCCCCAGCATTTT.

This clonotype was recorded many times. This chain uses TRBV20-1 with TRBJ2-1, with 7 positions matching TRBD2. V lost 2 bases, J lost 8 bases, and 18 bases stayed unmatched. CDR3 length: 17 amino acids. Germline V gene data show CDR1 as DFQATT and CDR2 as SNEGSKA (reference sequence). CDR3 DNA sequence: TGCAGTGCTAGAAGGTGGTATCTAGCGGAGGGGAGGGATGAGCAGTTCTTC. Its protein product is CSARRWYLAEGRDEQFF.

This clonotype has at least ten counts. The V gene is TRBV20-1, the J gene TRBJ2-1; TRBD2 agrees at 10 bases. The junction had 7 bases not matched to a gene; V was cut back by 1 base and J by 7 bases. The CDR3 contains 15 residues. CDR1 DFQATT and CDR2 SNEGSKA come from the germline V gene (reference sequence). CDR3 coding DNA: TGCAGTGCTAGAGGCGGAGCGGGGGGGCGAAATGAGCAGTTCTTC. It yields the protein CSARGGAGGRNEQFF.

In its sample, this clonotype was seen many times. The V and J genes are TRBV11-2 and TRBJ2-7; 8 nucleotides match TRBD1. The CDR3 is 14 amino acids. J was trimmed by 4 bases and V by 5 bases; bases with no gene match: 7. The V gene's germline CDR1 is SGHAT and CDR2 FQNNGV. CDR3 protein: CASSPTGGQYEQYF. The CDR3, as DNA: TGTGCCAGCAGCCCTACAGGGGGGCAGTACGAGCAGTACTTC. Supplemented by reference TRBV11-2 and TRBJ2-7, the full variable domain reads EAGVAQSPRYKIIEKRQSVAFWCNPISGHATLYWYQQILGQGPKLLIQFQNNGVVDDSQLPKDRFSAERLKGVDSTLKIQPAKLEDSAVYLCASSPTGGQYEQYFGPGTRLTVT.

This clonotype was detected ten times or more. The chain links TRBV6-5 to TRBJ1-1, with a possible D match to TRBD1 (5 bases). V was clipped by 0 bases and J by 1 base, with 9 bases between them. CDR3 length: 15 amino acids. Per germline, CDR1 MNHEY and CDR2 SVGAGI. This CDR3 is CASSYSIQGNTEAFF. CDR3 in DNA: TGTGCCAGCAGTTACTCGATCCAGGGGAACACTGAAGCTTTCTTT.

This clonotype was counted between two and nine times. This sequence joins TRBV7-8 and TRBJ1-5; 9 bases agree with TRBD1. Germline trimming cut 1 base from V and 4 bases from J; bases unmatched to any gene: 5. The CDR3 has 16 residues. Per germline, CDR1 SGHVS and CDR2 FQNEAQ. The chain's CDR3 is CASSLDRDRANQPQHF. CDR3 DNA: TGTGCCAGCAGCTTAGATCGGGACAGGGCAAATCAGCCCCAGCATTTT. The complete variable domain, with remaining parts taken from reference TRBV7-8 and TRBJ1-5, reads GAGVSQSPRYKVAKRGQDVALRCDPISGHVSLFWYQQALGQGPEFLTYFQNEAQLDKSGLPSDRFFAERPEGSVSTLKIQRTQQEDSAVYLCASSLDRDRANQPQHFGDGTRLSIL.

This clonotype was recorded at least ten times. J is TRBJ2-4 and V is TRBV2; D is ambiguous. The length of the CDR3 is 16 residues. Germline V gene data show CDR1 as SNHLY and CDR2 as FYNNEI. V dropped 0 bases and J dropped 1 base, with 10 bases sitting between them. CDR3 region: CASSEALGFAKNIQYF. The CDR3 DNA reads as TGTGCCAGCAGTGAAGCGCTTGGGTTTGCCAAAAACATTCAGTACTTC. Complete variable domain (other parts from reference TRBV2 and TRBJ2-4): EPEVTQTPSHQVTQMGQEVILRCVPISNHLYFYWYRQILGQKVEFLVSFYNNEISEKSEIFDDQFSVERPDGSNFTLKIRSTKLEDSAMYFCASSEALGFAKNIQYFGAGTRLSVL.

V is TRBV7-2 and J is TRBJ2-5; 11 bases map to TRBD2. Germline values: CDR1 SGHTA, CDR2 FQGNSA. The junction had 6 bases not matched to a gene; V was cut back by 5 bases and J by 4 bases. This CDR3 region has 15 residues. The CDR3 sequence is CASSPSSGGLETQYF. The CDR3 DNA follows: TGTGCCAGCAGCCCGTCTAGCGGGGGGTTAGAGACCCAGTACTTC.

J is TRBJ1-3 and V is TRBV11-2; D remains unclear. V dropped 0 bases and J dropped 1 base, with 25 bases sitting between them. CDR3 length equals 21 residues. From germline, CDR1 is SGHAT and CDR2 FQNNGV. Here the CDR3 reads CASSLDRDVWSRKESGNTIYF. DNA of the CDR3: TGTGCCAGCAGCTTAGATAGGGATGTTTGGAGCCGGAAGGAATCTGGAAACACCATATATTTT.

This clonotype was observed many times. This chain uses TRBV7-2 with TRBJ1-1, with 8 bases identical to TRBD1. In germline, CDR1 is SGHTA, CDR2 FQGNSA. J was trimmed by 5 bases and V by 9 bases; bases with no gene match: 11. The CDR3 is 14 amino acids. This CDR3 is CASVAGGAGTEAFF. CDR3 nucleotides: TGTGCCAGTGTTGCAGGGGGCGCGGGGACTGAAGCTTTCTTT.

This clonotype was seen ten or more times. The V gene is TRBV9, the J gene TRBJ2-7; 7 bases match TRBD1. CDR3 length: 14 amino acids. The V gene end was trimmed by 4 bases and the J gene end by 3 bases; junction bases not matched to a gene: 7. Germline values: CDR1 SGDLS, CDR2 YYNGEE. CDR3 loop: CASSPQGQFYEQYF. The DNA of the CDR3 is TGTGCCAGCAGCCCCCAGGGACAGTTCTACGAGCAGTACTTC.

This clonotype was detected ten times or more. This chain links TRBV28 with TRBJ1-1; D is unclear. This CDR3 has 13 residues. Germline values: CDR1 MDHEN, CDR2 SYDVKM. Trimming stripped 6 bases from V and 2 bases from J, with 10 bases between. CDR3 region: CASRRTANTEAFF. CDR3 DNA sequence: TGTGCCAGCAGAAGAACGGCCAACACTGAAGCTTTCTTT.

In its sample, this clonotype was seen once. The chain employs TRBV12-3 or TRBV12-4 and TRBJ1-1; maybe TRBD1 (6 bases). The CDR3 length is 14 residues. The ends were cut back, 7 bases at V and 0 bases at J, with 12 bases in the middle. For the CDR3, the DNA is TGTGCCAGCACCCAGGGACAACTGAACACTGAAGCTTTCTTT. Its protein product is CASTQGQLNTEAFF.

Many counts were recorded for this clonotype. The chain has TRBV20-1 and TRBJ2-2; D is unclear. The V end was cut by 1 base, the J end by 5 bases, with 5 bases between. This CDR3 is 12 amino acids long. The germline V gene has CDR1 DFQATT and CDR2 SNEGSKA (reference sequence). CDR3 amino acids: CSARANTGELFF. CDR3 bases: TGCAGTGCTAGAGCAAATACCGGGGAGCTGTTTTTT.

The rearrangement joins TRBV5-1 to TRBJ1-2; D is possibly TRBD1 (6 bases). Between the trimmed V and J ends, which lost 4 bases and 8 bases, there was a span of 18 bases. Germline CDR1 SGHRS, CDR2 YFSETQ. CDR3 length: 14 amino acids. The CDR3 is CASSPTGSFGGYTF. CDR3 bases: TGCGCCAGCAGCCCGACAGGATCCTTCGGAGGCTACACCTTC.

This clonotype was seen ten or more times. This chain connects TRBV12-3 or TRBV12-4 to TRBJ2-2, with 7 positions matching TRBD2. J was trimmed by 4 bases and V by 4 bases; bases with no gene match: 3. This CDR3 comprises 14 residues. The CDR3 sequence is CASSYGRSTGELFF. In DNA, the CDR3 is TGTGCCAGCAGTTACGGGAGGAGCACCGGGGAGCTGTTTTTT.

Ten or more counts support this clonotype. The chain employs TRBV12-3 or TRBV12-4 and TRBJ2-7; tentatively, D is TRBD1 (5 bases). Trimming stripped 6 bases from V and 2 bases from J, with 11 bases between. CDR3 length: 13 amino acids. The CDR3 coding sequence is TGTGCCAGCAGCTTGACAGTGACCTACGAGCAGTACTTC. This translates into CASSLTVTYEQYF.

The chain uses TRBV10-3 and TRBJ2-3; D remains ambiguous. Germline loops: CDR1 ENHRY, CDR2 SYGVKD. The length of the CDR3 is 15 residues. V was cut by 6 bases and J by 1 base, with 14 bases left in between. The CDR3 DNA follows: TGTGCCATCAGCCCGCCAGGAATGGGCACAGATACGCAGTATTTT. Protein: CAISPPGMGTDTQYF.

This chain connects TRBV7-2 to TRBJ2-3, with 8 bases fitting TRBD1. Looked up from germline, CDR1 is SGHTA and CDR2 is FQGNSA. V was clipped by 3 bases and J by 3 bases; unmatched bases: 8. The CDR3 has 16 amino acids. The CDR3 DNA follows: TGTGCCAGCAGCTTTAACGACAGGGGAGAGACAGATACGCAGTATTTT. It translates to CASSFNDRGETDTQYF.